This TCR beta chain is drawn from a study of shared clonotypes between healthy human individuals. Study results and limitations: Non-shared clonotypes showed lower generation probabilities than clonotypes common to all four donors.

Comments on this clone: Its specificity is not known.

Naivety among CD8 cells was defined by CD45RO negativity and positive CCR7 selection, thereby excluding terminally differentiated effector memory CD45RA+ cells. All participating donors were Caucasian adults from Nashville, Tennessee. CDR3 length: 14 residues. CDR1 is LGHNA, CDR2 YSLEER, per germline. Unmatched junction bases numbered 3, after V lost 0 bases and J lost 6 bases. 200 ng DNA, approximately 31,000 T cell genomes, went into each sorted-subset replicate PCR. Data came from immunoSEQ multiplex PCR; TCRdb stores just in-frame clones and leaves some out. The table has some 2.1 million clones, less than 95% seen once.

The sequence came from a man aged 18 to 30 in good health. Specimen: naive CD8+ T cells sorted from blood. The V call is TRBV4-3, the J call TRBJ2-7; the match to TRBD2 covers 9 bases. As DNA, the CDR3 is TGCGCCAGCAGCCAAGAACGAGCGGGAGGCGAGCAGTACTTC. Its protein is CASSQERAGGEQYF.